The 22 T cell receptor beta chains presented below share a single source sample, sequenced in a study of T-cell memory formation after mild COVID-19. TCRdb reanalysed the 5' RACE reads using MiXCR and keeps one entry per CDR3 protein. Here the sample spans hundreds of thousands of distinct CDR3 sequences, roughly a fifth being singletons. The material sequenced was PBMCs or a T cell subset sorted from them (not recorded which). Receptor source: an adult woman who had mild COVID-19 (a few samples of this study predate the infection). Cell type and time point are not known.

Worth noting for this clonotype: A much larger clone lies one base from this, so it may be a read error. This sequence joins TRBV12-3 or TRBV12-4 and TRBJ2-7; TRBD2 matches at 8 bases. The CDR3 contains 13 residues. V lost 6 bases to trimming and J lost 3 bases; unmatched junction nucleotides: 4. The CDR3 sequence is CASSSTSDYEQYF. CDR3 DNA sequence: TGTGCCAGCAGCTCGACTAGCGACTACGAGCAGTACTTC.

This clonotype has just a few counts. This chain connects TRBV18 to TRBJ1-2; D remains ambiguous. The V and J ends lost 2 bases and 6 bases respectively, with 19 bases between them. CDR3 length equals 16 residues. The germline V gene encodes CDR1 KGHSH and CDR2 LQKENI. The DNA of the CDR3 is TGTGCCAGCTCACCAAACTCGGGCCCCACGGTGCATGGCTACACCTTC. It encodes CASSPNSGPTVHGYTF.

The chain has TRBV3-1 and TRBJ2-7; no definite D call. Trimming took 2 bases from V and 5 from J, leaving 7 bases between them. CDR3 length: 12 residues. Germline CDR1 is LGHDT and CDR2 is YNNKEL (reference sequence). The CDR3 nucleotides read TGTGCCAGCAGCCAATTAGCTAACGAGCAGTACTTC. Translated, it gives CASSQLANEQYF.

A few counts support this clonotype. The chain combines TRBV12-3 or TRBV12-4 with TRBJ2-3; the match to TRBD2 covers 9 bases. V dropped 5 bases and J dropped 0; count of bases not matched to a gene: 6. There are 16 residues in the CDR3. CDR3 coding DNA: TGTGCCAGCAGTGCGTCCACTAGCGGGAGCACAGATACGCAGTATTTT. Its translation: CASSASTSGSTDTQYF.

This clonotype was picked up many times. The chain couples TRBV4-1 to TRBJ1-1; D is undetermined. Looked up from germline, CDR1 is MGHRA and CDR2 is YSYEKL. The CDR3 is made up of 15 amino acids. The V gene lost 3 bases and the J gene lost 2 bases, with 13 bases spanning the gap. Written as DNA, the CDR3 is TGCGCCAGCAGCCAGGAAGGACGGGCTAACACTGAAGCTTTCTTT. Protein: CASSQEGRANTEAFF.

This clonotype was recorded at least ten times. J is TRBJ2-3 and V is TRBV4-1, with 8 bases fitting TRBD2. V was clipped by 0 bases and J by 5 bases; unmatched bases: 7. Germline CDR1 reads MGHRA; CDR2 reads YSYEKL. This CDR3 comprises 16 residues. Written as DNA, the CDR3 is TGCGCCAGCAGCCAAGATGCCGGGACTAGAGGAGATACGCAGTATTTT. The encoded protein is CASSQDAGTRGDTQYF.

V usage is TRBV20-1 and J usage is TRBJ1-5; D is ambiguous. Trimming shortened V by 1 base and J by 6 bases, and 13 bases separated the two germline ends. There are 14 residues in the CDR3. Germline V gene sequence: CDR1 DFQATT, CDR2 SNEGSKA (reference sequence). CDR3: CSARAEVRGQPQHF. CDR3 nucleotide sequence: TGCAGTGCTAGAGCGGAGGTCCGGGGTCAGCCCCAGCATTTT.

Comment on this clonotype: A much larger clone lies a single base off, so this may be a read error. The J gene is TRBJ2-3, the V gene TRBV9; D unresolved. Between the trimmed V and J ends, which lost 2 bases and 1 base, there was a span of 2 bases. Germline V gene data show CDR1 as SGDLS and CDR2 as YYNGEE. The CDR3 loop spans 12 amino acids. The CDR3 DNA reads as TGTGCCAGCAGCGTTCGCACAGATACGCAGTATTTT. The encoded protein is CASSVRTDTQYF.

The V call is TRBV5-1, the J call TRBJ2-6; no reliable D call. V was trimmed by 4 bases and J by 0 bases, leaving 11 bases between them. The CDR3 runs to 16 residues. The V gene's germline CDR1 is SGHRS and CDR2 YFSETQ. The CDR3 region has the DNA TGCGCCAGCAGCGCATATCTAAGCTCTGGGGCCAACGTCCTGACTTTC. This translates into CASSAYLSSGANVLTF.

The gene calls are TRBV12-3 or TRBV12-4 and TRBJ1-1, with D unresolved. V dropped 6 bases and J dropped 0 bases, with 8 bases sitting between them. This CDR3 comprises 13 residues. The CDR3 sequence: CASSREMNTEAFF. The CDR3 DNA is TGTGCCAGCAGCCGGGAGATGAACACTGAAGCTTTCTTT.

This clonotype has only a few counts. The V and J genes are TRBV11-2 and TRBJ2-5; 7 bases agree with TRBD1. Germline V CDR1 and CDR2: SGHAT, FQNNGV. The length of the CDR3 is 16 residues. V lost 2 bases to trimming and J lost 1 base; unmatched junction nucleotides: 7. CDR3: CASSLNAGQAQETQYF. The CDR3 DNA reads TGTGCCAGCAGCTTAAATGCTGGACAGGCCCAAGAGACCCAGTACTTC.

The sample holds a few counts of this clonotype. CDR3 bases: TGTGCCAGCAGCACGGGACAGGCAGATACGCAGTATTTT. Protein: CASSTGQADTQYF. This sequence joins TRBV12-3 or TRBV12-4 and TRBJ2-3; 8 nucleotides line up with TRBD1. CDR3 length: 13 amino acids. Germline trimming cut 6 bases from V and 4 bases from J; bases unmatched to any gene: 3.

This sequence joins TRBV5-1 and TRBJ1-1; TRBD1 aligns across 7 bases. Trimming cost V 0 bases and J 5 bases; bases outside gene matches: 4. The CDR3 runs to 14 residues. Germline V gene lookup returns CDR1 SGHRS and CDR2 YFSETQ. DNA of the CDR3: TGCGCCAGCAGCTTGGAGCAGGGGGGAACTGAAGCTTTCTTT. Amino acid sequence: CASSLEQGGTEAFF.

V gene TRBV4-1 combines with J gene TRBJ1-5, with a tentative D call TRBD1 (6 bases). Germline CDR1 and CDR2: MGHRA and YSYEKL. Trimming left V 4 bases short and J 7 bases short, with 11 bases between. CDR3 length: 13 residues. The CDR3 DNA sequence: TGCGCCAGCAGCCCAGGGGCGGGACAGCCCCAGCATTTT. Protein product: CASSPGAGQPQHF.

This sequence joins TRBV3-1 and TRBJ2-5, with 14 positions matching TRBD2. This CDR3 region has 16 residues. Germline loops: CDR1 LGHDT, CDR2 YNNKEL (reference sequence). The J segment lost 2 bases and the V segment lost 8 bases, leaving 7 bases of the junction unmatched. The CDR3 coding sequence is TGTGCCAGCGAGGGACTAGCGGGGGAGGCGCAAGAGACCCAGTACTTC. This sequence encodes CASEGLAGEAQETQYF.

The chain combines TRBV7-2 with TRBJ2-5; 8 bases match TRBD1. Germline V gives CDR1 SGHTA, CDR2 FQGNSA. The CDR3 totals 13 residues. The J segment lost 2 bases and the V segment lost 6 bases, leaving 2 bases of the junction unmatched. CDR3 sequence reads: CASSWDRQETQYF. Here the CDR3 DNA reads TGTGCCAGCAGTTGGGACAGGCAAGAGACCCAGTACTTC.

This clonotype was recorded many times. The chain uses TRBV19 and TRBJ2-1, with 7 bases that match TRBD1. This CDR3 is 14 amino acids long. From germline, CDR1 is LNHDA and CDR2 SQIVND (reference sequence). J lost 4 bases, V lost 3 bases, and 3 bases had no gene match. CDR3 protein: CASSMWTGYNEQFF. DNA of the CDR3: TGTGCCAGTAGTATGTGGACAGGTTACAATGAGCAGTTCTTC.

The chain recombines TRBV15 with TRBJ2-3; D gene unclear. The V end was cut by 5 bases, the J end by 6 bases, with 12 bases between. CDR1 and CDR2 (germline): LNHNV, YYDKDF (reference sequence). The CDR3 covers 13 residues. CDR3 nucleotide sequence: TGTGCCACCAGCTCCCAGTTCCCGGATACGCAGTATTTT. Its translation: CATSSQFPDTQYF.

The J gene is TRBJ2-5, the V gene TRBV21-1; the table's D call TRBD1 went unverified against the DNA. TRBV21-1 is deemed a pseudogene. The length of the CDR3 is 15 residues. The CDR3 sequence is CASSNHGQGRETQYF. The DNA of the CDR3 is TGTGCCAGCAGCAACCACGGACAGGGTCGAGAGACCCAGTACTTC.

The V gene is TRBV12-3 or TRBV12-4, the J gene TRBJ1-2, with D perhaps matching TRBD1 (6 bases). The CDR3 runs to 12 residues. V lost 6 bases and J 4 bases, leaving 9 bases between the germline ends. The CDR3 nucleotides read TGTGCCAGCAGCAAGACAGGCTATGGCTACACCTTC. The encoded protein is CASSKTGYGYTF.

This clonotype was recorded at least ten times. The chain combines TRBV5-1 with TRBJ2-2, with a tentative D call TRBD2 (6 bases). This CDR3 has 15 amino acids. Trimming left V 4 bases short and J 1 base short, with 11 bases between. Germline CDR1 and CDR2: SGHRS and YFSETQ. This CDR3 is CASSSRAGNTGELFF. The CDR3 nucleotides read TGCGCCAGCAGCAGTCGAGCGGGGAACACCGGGGAGCTGTTTTTT. The variable domain in full, completed from reference TRBV5-1 and TRBJ2-2, reads KAGVTQTPRYLIKTRGQQVTLSCSPISGHRSVSWYQQTPGQGLQFLFEYFSETQRNKGNFPGRFSGRQFSNSRSEMNVSTLELGDSALYLCASSSRAGNTGELFFGEGSRLTVL.

The chain uses TRBV7-8 and TRBJ1-1; 8 positions match TRBD1. Germline values: CDR1 SGHVS, CDR2 FQNEAQ. The CDR3 is 17 amino acids. Trimming cost V 6 bases and J 0 bases; bases outside gene matches: 12. The CDR3 sequence: CASRPIRGREMNTEAFF. As DNA, the CDR3 is TGTGCCAGCAGACCCATCAGGGGGCGCGAGATGAACACTGAAGCTTTCTTT.